Below, 2 T cell receptor beta chains from the same sample are listed, as sequenced in a study of blood T cell repertoires in COVID-19. Some clones are missing from TCRdb's copy, which holds only in-frame ones; the method was immunoSEQ multiplex PCR. The table lists about 220,000 clones, around 86% of them singletons. Source material: peripheral blood. Receptors were obtained from a young woman who had recovered from COVID-19.

The rearrangement joins TRBV12-3 or TRBV12-4 to TRBJ1-1; D call uncertain. The CDR3 has 13 amino acids. The V gene lost 5 bases and the J gene lost 6 bases, with 13 bases spanning the gap. The CDR3 sequence: CASSTTEMSEAFF. The CDR3 DNA reads as TGTGCCAGCAGTACGACGGAGATGTCTGAAGCTTTCTTT.

J is TRBJ2-5 and V is TRBV14, with D perhaps matching TRBD1 (6 bases). Germline values: CDR1 SGHDN, CDR2 FVKESK. The CDR3 is 20 residues long. V lost 1 base and J 5 bases, leaving 29 bases between the germline ends. The CDR3 nucleotides are TGTGCCAGCAGCCAAGCAAGGGGTCCGGACAGACCCACCTGGAGGGAGACCCAGTACTTC. Translating gives CASSQARGPDRPTWRETQYF.